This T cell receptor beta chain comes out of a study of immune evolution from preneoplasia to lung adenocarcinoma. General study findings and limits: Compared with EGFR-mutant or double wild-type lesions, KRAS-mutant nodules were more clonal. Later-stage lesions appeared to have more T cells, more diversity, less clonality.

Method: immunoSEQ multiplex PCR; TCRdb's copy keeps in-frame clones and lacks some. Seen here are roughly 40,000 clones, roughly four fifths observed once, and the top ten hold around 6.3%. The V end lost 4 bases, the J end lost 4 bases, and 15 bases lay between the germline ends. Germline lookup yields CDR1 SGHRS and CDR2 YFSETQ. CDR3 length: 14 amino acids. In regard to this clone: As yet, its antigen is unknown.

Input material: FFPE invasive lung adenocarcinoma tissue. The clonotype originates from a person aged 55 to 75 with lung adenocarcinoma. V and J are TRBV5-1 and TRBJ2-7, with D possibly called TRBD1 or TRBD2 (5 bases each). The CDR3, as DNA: TGCGCCAGCAGCCAGACAGTCTCGGGGTACGAGCAGTACTTC. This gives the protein CASSQTVSGYEQYF.